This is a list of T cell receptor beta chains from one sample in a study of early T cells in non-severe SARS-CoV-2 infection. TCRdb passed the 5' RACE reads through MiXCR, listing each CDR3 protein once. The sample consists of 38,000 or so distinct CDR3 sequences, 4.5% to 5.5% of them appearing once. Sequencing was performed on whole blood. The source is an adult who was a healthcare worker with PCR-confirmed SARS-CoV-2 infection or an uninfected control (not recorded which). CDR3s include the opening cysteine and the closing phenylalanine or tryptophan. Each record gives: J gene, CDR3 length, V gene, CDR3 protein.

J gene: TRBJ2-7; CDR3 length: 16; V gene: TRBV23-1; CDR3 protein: CASSQSSRREPHEQYF
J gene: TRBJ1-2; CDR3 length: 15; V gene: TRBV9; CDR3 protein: CASSVDPGQIYGYTF
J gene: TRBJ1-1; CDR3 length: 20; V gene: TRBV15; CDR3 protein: CATSRDPPLTGALMNTEAFF
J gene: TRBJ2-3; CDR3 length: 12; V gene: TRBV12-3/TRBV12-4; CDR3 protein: CASSWGADTQYF
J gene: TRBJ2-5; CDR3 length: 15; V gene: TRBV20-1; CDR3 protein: CSARGSLAGGETQYF
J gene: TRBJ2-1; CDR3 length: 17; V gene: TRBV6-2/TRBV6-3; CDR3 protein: CASRTSGLRSSYNEQFF
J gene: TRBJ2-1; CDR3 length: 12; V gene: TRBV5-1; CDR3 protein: CATAGDDNEQFF
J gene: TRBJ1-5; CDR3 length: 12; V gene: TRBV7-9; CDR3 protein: CASSSTNQPQHF
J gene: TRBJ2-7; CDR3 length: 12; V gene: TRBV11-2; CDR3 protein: CASSLDRGEQYF
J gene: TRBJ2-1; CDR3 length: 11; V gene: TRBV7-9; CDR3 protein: CASTSANEQFF
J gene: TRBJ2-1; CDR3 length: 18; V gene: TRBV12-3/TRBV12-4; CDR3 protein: CASTPSTGRWGRNNEQFF
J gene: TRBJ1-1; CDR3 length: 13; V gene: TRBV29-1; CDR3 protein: CSVEDQGAKGAFF
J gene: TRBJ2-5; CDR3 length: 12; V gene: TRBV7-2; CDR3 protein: CASSPALETQYF
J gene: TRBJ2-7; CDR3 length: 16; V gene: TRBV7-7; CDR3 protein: CASSLAWAGVPREQYF
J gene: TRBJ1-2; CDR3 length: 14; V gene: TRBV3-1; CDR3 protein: CASSQEDRDYGYTF
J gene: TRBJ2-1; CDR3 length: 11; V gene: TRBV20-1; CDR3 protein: CSATGTNEQFF
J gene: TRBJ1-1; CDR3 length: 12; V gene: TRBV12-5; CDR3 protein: CASAGTGEAAFF
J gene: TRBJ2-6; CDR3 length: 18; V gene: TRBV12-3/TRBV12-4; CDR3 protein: CASTSAGWLFSGANVLTF
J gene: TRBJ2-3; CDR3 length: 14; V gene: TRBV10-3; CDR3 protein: CAIMKGGLLDTQYF
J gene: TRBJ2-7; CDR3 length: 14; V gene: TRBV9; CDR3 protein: CASSPSPTPLEQYF
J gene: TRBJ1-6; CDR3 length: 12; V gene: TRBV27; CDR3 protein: CASSWEGSPLHF
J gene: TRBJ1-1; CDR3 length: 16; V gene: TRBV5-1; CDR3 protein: CASSLEGGKMNTEAFF
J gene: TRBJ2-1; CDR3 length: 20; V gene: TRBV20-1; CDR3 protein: CSASPAPGQGTKSSYNEQFF
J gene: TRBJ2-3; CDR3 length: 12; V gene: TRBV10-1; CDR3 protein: CASSGTTDTQYF
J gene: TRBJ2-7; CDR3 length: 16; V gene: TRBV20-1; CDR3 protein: CSARASGGPFSYEQYF
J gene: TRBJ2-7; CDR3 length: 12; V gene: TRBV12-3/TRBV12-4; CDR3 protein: CASSFDEGEQYF
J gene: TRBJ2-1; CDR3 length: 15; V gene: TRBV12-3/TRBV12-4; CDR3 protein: CASSSEGASYNEQFF
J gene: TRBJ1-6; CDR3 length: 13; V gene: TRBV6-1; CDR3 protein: CATGQNYNSPLHF
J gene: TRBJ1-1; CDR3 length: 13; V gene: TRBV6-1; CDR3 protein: CASSERSDTEAFF
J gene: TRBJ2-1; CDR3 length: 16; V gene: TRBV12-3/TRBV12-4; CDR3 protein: CASSKRQGVSYNEQFF
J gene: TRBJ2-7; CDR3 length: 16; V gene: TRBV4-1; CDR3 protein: CASSPTAWLAGYEQYF
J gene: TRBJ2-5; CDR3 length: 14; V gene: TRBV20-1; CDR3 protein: CSARDPWAAETQYF
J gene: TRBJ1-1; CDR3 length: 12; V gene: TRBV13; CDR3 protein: CASSLSEAEAFF
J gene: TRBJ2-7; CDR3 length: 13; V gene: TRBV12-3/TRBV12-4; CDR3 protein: CASSLARALEQYF
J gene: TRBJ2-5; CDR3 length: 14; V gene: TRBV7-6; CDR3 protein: CASSTGTHQETQYF
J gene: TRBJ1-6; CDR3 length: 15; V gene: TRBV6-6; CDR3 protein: CASSYSGRGASPLHF
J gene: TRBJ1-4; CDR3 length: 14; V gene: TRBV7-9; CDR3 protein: CASRLAVTNEKLFF
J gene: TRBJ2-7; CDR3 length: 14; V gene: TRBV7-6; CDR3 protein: CASSLERNSYEQYF
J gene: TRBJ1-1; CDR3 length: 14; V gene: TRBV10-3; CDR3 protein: CAIRPTEENTEAFF
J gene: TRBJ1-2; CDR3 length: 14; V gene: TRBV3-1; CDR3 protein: CASSQGGTGMKYTF
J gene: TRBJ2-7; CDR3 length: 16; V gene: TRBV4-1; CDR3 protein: CASSNNPGQGSYEQYF
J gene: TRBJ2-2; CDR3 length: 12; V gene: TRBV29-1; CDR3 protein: CSEEFGTGELFF
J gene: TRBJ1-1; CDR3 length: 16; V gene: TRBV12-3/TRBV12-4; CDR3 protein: CASSLARAPVNTEAFF
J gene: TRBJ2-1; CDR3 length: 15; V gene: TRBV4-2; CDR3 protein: CASSLDFSSYNEQFF
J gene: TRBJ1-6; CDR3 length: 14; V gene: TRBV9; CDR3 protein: CASSADGQNSPLHF
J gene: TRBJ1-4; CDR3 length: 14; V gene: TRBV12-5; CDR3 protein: CASGLTDTYEKLFF